The rows below give T cell receptor beta chains drawn from one sample of a study of shared T cell receptors in the human thymus. Profiled with immunoSEQ multiplex PCR; TCRdb holds only in-frame clones, not every one. Of some 700,000 clones listed, roughly 88% were seen once; the top ten hold 0.008% to 0.011%. This same sample was also part of a study on human thymus T cells.

Sequencing was carried out using thymocytes. The receptors shown here come from a boy younger than two with a congenital heart defect. The CDR3 runs from the conserved cysteine through the conserved F or W. The D gene is left open where the match is weak. Clone size is shown for a subset of rows, as once, few, many or a class of expanded clone.

TRBJ1-1 TRBV7-9 . TRBD1 TGTGCCAGCAGCCTAAGAGGGGGCCGGGAGACTGAAGCTTTCTTT CASSLRGGRETEAFF
TRBJ2-5 TRBV14 once TRBD2 TGTGCCAGCAGCCAAGACCCTAGCGGGAGCCCGCGGGGCCAAGAGACCCAGTACTTC CASSQDPSGSPRGQETQYF
TRBJ2-4 TRBV4-1 . . TGCGCCAGCAGCCAAGATAATGGAGGGAAAAACATTCAGTACTTC CASSQDNGGKNIQYF
TRBJ2-7 TRBV27 . . TGTGCCAGTGGACAGAAACCCTACGAGCAGTACTTC CASGQKPYEQYF
TRBJ2-7 TRBV5-1 . TRBD1 TGCGCCAGCAGCCCCCGGACAGGGGGCCACGAGCAGTACTTC CASSPRTGGHEQYF
TRBJ2-7 TRBV2 . TRBD2 TGTGCCAGCAGAGGCGGGACTAGCGGGTCGAGCTCCTACGAGCAGTACTTC CASRGGTSGSSSYEQYF
TRBJ1-2 TRBV14 . . TGTGCCAGCAGCCGCGAAGCGGGACCTAACTATGGCTACACCTTC CASSREAGPNYGYTF
TRBJ2-7 TRBV5-4 . TRBD1 TGTGCCAGCAGCTCTGGCATAGACAGGGCGGGCTACGAGCAGTACTTC CASSSGIDRAGYEQYF
TRBJ2-1 TRBV18 . . TGTGCCAGCTCACCTCTCAGGGGAGTCCTGAATGAGCAGTTCTTC CASSPLRGVLNEQFF
TRBJ2-7 TRBV2 few TRBD1 TGTGCCAGCAGGTCCGGGACAGGGACCTACGAGCAGTACTTC CASRSGTGTYEQYF
TRBJ2-3 TRBV4-2 . TRBD2 TGTGCCAGCAGCCAACCCGGACTAGCGGGAGTTGATACGCAGTATTTT CASSQPGLAGVDTQYF
TRBJ2-6 TRBV19 . . TGTGCCAGTACCACAGCCTCTGGGGCCAACGTCCTGACTTTC CASTTASGANVLTF
TRBJ2-7 TRBV7-2 . . TGTGCCAGCAGCCTAGGGGGAGGGAATGAGCAGTACTTC CASSLGGGNEQYF
TRBJ2-7 TRBV2 . . TGTGCCAGCAGTGAACCCTACAGGGACGGCTACGAGCAGTACTTC CASSEPYRDGYEQYF
TRBJ2-1 TRBV7-3 . TRBD2 TGTGCCAGCAGCTCGCAGACTAGCGGGAGGACATTCAGCTCCTACAATGAGCAGTTCTTC CASSSQTSGRTFSSYNEQFF
TRBJ2-7 TRBV28 . TRBD1 TGTGCCAGCAGTCTTAGCCGGGACAGGGGGCCCGGCAGGCAGTACTTC CASSLSRDRGPGRQYF
TRBJ1-2 TRBV2 . . TGTGCCAGTAGACAGAGCAGCTATGGCTACACCTTC CASRQSSYGYTF
TRBJ2-7 TRBV2 . . TGTGCCAGCAGTGAATGGGGGCGAGAGGTCTACGAGCAGTACTTC CASSEWGREVYEQYF
TRBJ1-4 TRBV27 . . TGTGCCAGCAGTTCTCTTAGTTCCGCTAATGAAAAACTGTTTTTT CASSSLSSANEKLFF
TRBJ2-1 TRBV5-6 . TRBD2 TGTGCCAGCAGCGGGTTTACTAGCGGGAGTCGGCATGAGCAGTTCTTC CASSGFTSGSRHEQFF
TRBJ1-3 TRBV7-2 . . TGTGCCAGCAGCTTAGGGGTCAGGCCTGGAAACACCATATATTTT CASSLGVRPGNTIYF
TRBJ2-5 TRBV29-1 . TRBD2 TGCAGCGTTGGGGGGAGGGATCCCAAAGAGACCCAGTACTTC CSVGGRDPKETQYF
TRBJ2-3 TRBV20-1 . . TGCAGTGCTCCCCAGGGAGGTACGCAGTATTTT CSAPQGGTQYF
TRBJ1-4 TRBV4-3 . . TGCGCCAGCAGCCAAGATTTGGGGGGGATCACAGGCGTCGATGAAAAACTGTTTTTT CASSQDLGGITGVDEKLFF
TRBJ2-7 TRBV6-6 once . TGTGCCAGCAGTTACCCGACTAGGGCCCTTTACGAGCAGTACTTC CASSYPTRALYEQYF
TRBJ2-7 TRBV7-2 . TRBD1 TGTGCCAGCAGGGGGACAGGCCTCTCCTACGAGCAGTACTTC CASRGTGLSYEQYF
TRBJ2-2 TRBV7-2 . TRBD2 TGTGCCAGCAGCTTAACCCGTAGCGGGAGGGACCATACCGGGGAGCTGTTTTTT CASSLTRSGRDHTGELFF
TRBJ2-3 TRBV4-2 . TRBD2 TGTGCCAGCAGCCAAGCCCGAGGCGGGAGGGGTGATACGCAGTATTTT CASSQARGGRGDTQYF
TRBJ1-5 TRBV2 . . TGTGCCAGCCGAACAGGAGGCAATCAGCCCCAGCATTTT CASRTGGNQPQHF
TRBJ1-6 TRBV9 . . TGTGCCAGCAGCGTGGGCTGGAGGTCATTCTCACCCCTCCACTTT CASSVGWRSFSPLHF
TRBJ2-1 TRBV2 . . TGTGCCAGCAGTGAAGTCTGGGGGGTCTACAATGAGCAGTTCTTC CASSEVWGVYNEQFF
TRBJ2-7 TRBV30 few . TGTGCCTGGAGTGTCGGCAAGGCGGGACCCTACGAGCAGTACTTC CAWSVGKAGPYEQYF
TRBJ1-4 TRBV27 once TRBD1 TGTGCCACCATTCGTATAACAGGGGATGAAAAACTGTTTTTT CATIRITGDEKLFF
TRBJ1-1 TRBV6-4 . TRBD1 TGTGCCAGCAGTGACCTTCAGGGGGGAAAACGGACTGAAGCTTTCTTT CASSDLQGGKRTEAFF
TRBJ2-4 TRBV6-1 . . TGTGCCAGCAACACAGGGCCGTGCAAAAACATTCAGTACTTC CASNTGPCKNIQYF
TRBJ1-1 TRBV6-1 . TRBD1 TGTGCCAGCAGTGGAGGCCGGGACAGGGGGCCCTGGAACACTGAAGCTTTCTTT CASSGGRDRGPWNTEAFF
TRBJ1-2 TRBV4-2 . . TGTGCCAGCAGCCATGTCAACAGGGATTCTTTCGGCTTC CASSHVNRDSFGF
TRBJ1-4 TRBV4-1 . . TGCGCCAGCAGCCAAACAGAAGCAACCGAAAAACTGTTTTTT CASSQTEATEKLFF
TRBJ2-1 TRBV7-9 once TRBD2 TGTGCCAGCAGCCCAATAATAGCGGGAGCGCCCTACAATGAGCAGTTCTTC CASSPIIAGAPYNEQFF
TRBJ2-3 TRBV5-4 . TRBD2 TGTGCCAGCAGCCTTGGGACAAGCCTAGCGGGAGCAGATACGCAGTATTTT CASSLGTSLAGADTQYF
TRBJ2-7 TRBV7-6 . . TGTGCCACGCGGGGTCGAGGCCCCTCCGAGCAGTACTTC CATRGRGPSEQYF
TRBJ1-5 TRBV28 once TRBD1 TGTGCCAGCAGCACTGGGGGGACAGGGGGCTTTGATCAGCCCCAGCATTTT CASSTGGTGGFDQPQHF
TRBJ2-1 TRBV4-2 . . TGTGCCAGCAGCCCCGGGTGGCGGGCTGAGCAGTTCTTC CASSPGWRAEQFF
TRBJ2-1 TRBV19 few TRBD2 TGTGCCAGTAGTATTATTAGGGTAGCGGGAGGGGATGAGCAGTTCTTC CASSIIRVAGGDEQFF
TRBJ1-1 TRBV27 . TRBD1 TGTGCCAGCAGTTCCGGGACAGGCTTAATGAACACTGAAGCTTTCTTT CASSSGTGLMNTEAFF
TRBJ1-4 TRBV2 . TRBD1 TGTGCCAGCAGTGGGCAGGGGGTGTTTAATGAAAAACTGTTTTTT CASSGQGVFNEKLFF
TRBJ2-7 TRBV9 . . TGTGCCAGCAGCCCTAGACCCTCAACAGGGTTCGAGCAGTACTTC CASSPRPSTGFEQYF
TRBJ2-7 TRBV28 few . TGTGCCAGCAGTCCCCACAGGGAATTTACCTACGAGCAGTACTTC CASSPHREFTYEQYF
TRBJ2-7 TRBV28 . TRBD2 TGTGCCAGCAACCTCCCTCGGACTAGCGGGAGGGCATCCTACGAGCAGTACTTC CASNLPRTSGRASYEQYF
TRBJ2-5 TRBV30 . TRBD2 TGTGCCTGGAGTGCCCCGGGGGGGCCACGCGGGGAGACCCAGTACTTC CAWSAPGGPRGETQYF
TRBJ2-1 TRBV5-1 few TRBD2 TGCGCCAGCAGATTGGGGTTTACTAGCGGGAGCTACAATGAGCAGTTCTTC CASRLGFTSGSYNEQFF